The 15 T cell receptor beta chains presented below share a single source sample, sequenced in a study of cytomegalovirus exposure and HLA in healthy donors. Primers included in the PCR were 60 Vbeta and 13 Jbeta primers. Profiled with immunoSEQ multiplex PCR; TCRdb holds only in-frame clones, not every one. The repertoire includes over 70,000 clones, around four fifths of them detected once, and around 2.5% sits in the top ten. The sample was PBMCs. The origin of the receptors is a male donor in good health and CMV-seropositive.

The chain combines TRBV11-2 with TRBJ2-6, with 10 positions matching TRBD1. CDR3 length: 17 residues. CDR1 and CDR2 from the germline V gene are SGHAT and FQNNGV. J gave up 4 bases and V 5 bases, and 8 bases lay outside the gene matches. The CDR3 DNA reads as TGTGCCAGCAGCATTAGGACAGGGGGTATCGGGGCCAACGTCCTGACTTTC. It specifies CASSIRTGGIGANVLTF.

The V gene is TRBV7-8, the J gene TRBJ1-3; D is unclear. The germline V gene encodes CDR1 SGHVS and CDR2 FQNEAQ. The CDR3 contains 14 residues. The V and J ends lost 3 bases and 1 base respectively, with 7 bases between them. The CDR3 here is CASSFAESGNTIYF. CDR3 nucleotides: TGTGCCAGCAGCTTTGCAGAATCTGGAAACACCATATATTTT.

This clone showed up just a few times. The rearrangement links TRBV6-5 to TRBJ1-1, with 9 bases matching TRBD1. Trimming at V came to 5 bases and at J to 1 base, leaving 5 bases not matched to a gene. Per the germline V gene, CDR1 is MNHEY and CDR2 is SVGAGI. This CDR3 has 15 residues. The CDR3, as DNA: TGTGCCAGCAGTCCGAGGACAGGGGAGAACACTGAAGCTTTCTTT. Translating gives CASSPRTGENTEAFF.

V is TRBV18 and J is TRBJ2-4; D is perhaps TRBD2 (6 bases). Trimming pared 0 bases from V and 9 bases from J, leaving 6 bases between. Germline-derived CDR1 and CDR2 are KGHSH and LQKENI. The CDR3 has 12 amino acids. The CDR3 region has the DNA TGTGCCAGCTCACCACCGGGGGGCATTCAGTACTTC. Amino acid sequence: CASSPPGGIQYF.

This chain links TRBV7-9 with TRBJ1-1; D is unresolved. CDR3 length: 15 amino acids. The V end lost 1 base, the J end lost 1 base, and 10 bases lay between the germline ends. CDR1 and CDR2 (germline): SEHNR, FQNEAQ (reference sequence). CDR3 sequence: CASSLGASENTEAFF. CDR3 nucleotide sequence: TGTGCCAGCAGCTTAGGGGCGTCGGAGAACACTGAAGCTTTCTTT. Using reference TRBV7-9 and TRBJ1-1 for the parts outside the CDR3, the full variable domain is DTGVSQNPRHKITKRGQNVTFRCDPISEHNRLYWYRQTLGQGPEFLTYFQNEAQLEKSRLLSDRFSAERPKGSFSTLEIQRTEQGDSAMYLCASSLGASENTEAFFGQGTRLTVV.

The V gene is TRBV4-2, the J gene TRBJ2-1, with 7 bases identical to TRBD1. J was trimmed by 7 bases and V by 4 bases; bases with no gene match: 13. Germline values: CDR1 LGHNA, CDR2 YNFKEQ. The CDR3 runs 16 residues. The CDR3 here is CASSLGGGSATNEQFF. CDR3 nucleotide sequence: TGTGCCAGCAGCCTAGGGGGCGGTAGCGCGACGAATGAGCAGTTCTTC.

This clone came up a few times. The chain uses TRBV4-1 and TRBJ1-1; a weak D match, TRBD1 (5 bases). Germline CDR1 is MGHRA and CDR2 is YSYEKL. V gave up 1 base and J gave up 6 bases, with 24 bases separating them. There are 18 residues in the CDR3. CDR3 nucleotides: TGCGCCAGCAGCCAAGGTCATAAGGCAGGACCTAAAGGGGCTGAAGCTTTCTTT. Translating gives CASSQGHKAGPKGAEAFF.

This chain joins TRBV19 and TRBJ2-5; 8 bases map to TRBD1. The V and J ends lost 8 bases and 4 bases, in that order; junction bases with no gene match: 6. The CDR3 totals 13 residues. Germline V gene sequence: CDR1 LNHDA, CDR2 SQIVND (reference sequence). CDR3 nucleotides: TGTGCCAGTTCAGACAGGGGAGGAGAGACCCAGTACTTC. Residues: CASSDRGGETQYF.

Here the CDR3 DNA reads TGTGCCAGCAGTTCAGGGGAAGGTCAGCCCCAGCATTTT. This sequence encodes CASSSGEGQPQHF. The rearrangement uses TRBV11-2 and TRBJ1-5, with D possibly TRBD1 on 6 matching bases. The CDR3 spans 13 residues. V gave up 6 bases and J gave up 6 bases, with 12 bases separating them. The germline V gene encodes CDR1 SGHAT and CDR2 FQNNGV.

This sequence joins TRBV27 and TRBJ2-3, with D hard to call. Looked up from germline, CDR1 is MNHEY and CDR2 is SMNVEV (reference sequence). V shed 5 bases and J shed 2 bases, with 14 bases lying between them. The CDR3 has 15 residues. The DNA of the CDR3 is TGTGCCAGCAGTCCCGGGTTCCGCCACACAGATACGCAGTATTTT. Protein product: CASSPGFRHTDTQYF.

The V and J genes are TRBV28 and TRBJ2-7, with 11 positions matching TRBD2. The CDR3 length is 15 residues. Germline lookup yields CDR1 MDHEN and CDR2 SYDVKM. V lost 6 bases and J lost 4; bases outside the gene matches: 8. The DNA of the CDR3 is TGTGCCAGCAGCTTGACTAGCGGGATTTTTTACGAGCAGTACTTC. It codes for CASSLTSGIFYEQYF.

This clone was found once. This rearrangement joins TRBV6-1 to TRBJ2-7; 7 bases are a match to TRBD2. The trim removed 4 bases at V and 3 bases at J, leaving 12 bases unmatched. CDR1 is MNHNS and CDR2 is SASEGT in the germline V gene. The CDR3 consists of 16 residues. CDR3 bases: TGTGCCAGCAGTGGGGGGGGTCTAGCGGTGTACTACGAGCAGTACTTC. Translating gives CASSGGGLAVYYEQYF.

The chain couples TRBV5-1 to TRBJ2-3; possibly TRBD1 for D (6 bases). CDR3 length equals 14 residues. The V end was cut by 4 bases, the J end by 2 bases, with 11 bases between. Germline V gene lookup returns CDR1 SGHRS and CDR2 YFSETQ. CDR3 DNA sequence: TGCGCCAGCAGCCCCCGGACAGACACAGATACGCAGTATTTT. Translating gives CASSPRTDTDTQYF.

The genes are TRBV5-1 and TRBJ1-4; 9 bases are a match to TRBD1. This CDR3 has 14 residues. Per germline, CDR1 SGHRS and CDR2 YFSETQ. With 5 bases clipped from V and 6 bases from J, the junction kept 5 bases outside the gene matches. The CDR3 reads CASRQQGADEKLFF. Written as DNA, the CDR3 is TGCGCCAGCAGGCAACAGGGGGCGGATGAAAAACTGTTTTTT. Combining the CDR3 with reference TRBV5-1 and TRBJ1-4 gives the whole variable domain KAGVTQTPRYLIKTRGQQVTLSCSPISGHRSVSWYQQTPGQGLQFLFEYFSETQRNKGNFPGRFSGRQFSNSRSEMNVSTLELGDSALYLCASRQQGADEKLFFGSGTQLSVL.

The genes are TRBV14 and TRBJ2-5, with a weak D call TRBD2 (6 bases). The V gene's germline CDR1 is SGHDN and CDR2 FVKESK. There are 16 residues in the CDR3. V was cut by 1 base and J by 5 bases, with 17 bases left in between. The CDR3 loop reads CASSQASALAVETQYF. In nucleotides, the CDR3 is TGTGCCAGCAGCCAAGCCAGTGCACTAGCAGTGGAGACCCAGTACTTC.